The 27 T cell receptor beta chains presented below share a single source sample, sequenced in a study of Tregs in tolerant kidney transplant recipients. TCRdb keeps only in-frame clones here, not all; method: immunoSEQ multiplex PCR. Its table records over 45,000 clones. The sequences come from CD4+ T cells from blood, collected before the transplant. The source is a human donor who received a combined kidney and bone marrow transplant.

In the case of this clone: From the germline J gene comes the end of the CDR3, since the read stops 3 residues before it. J is TRBJ2-7 and V is TRBV5-1; TRBD2 matches at 14 bases. V gave up 2 bases and J gave up 6 bases; unmatched junction bases: 4. Germline CDR1 reads SGHRS; CDR2 reads YFSETQ. The length of the CDR3 is 15 residues. The sequenced CDR3 bases are TGCGCCAGCAGCTTACGGACTAGCGGGAGGAGCGAG. Translating gives CASSLRTSGRSE. The full-length CDR3 reads as CASSLRTSGRSEQYF.

Remarks on this clone: Read coverage stops 3 residues before the CDR3 terminus; the germline J gene supplies the remainder. The V gene is TRBV6-1, the J gene TRBJ1-5, with a tentative D call TRBD1 (6 bases). The CDR3 sequence is 18 residues long. Germline V gene data show CDR1 as MNHNS and CDR2 as SASEGT. V was pared by 2 bases and J by 4 bases, with 21 bases between. CDR3 bases read: TGTGCCAGCAGTGAATGGGGGGACAACCTCGGGGGGAATCAGCCC. This gives the protein CASSEWGDNLGGNQP. The full CDR3 sequence reads CASSEWGDNLGGNQPQHF.

Regarding this clone: Coverage ceases 3 residues before the CDR3 finishes, and the germline J gene fills in the end. This chain uses TRBV6-1 with TRBJ2-7; no definite D call. Germline CDR1 and CDR2: MNHNS and SASEGT. The germline V and J ends were trimmed by 4 bases and 3 bases, with 13 bases remaining between them. This CDR3 has 14 amino acids. Partial CDR3 DNA: TGTGCCAGCAGTGCTAGTACTGCCGGCTACGAG. Translating gives CASSASTAGYE. The entire CDR3 is CASSASTAGYEQYF.

Comments on this clone: The CDR3 goes on 3 residues after the read ends, and that part is filled in from the germline J gene. This chain joins TRBV2 and TRBJ2-3, with 10 bases identical to TRBD1. The germline V gene encodes CDR1 SNHLY and CDR2 FYNNEI. The length of the CDR3 is 15 residues. V was pared by 6 bases and J by 1 base, with 4 bases of the junction left unmatched. CDR3 DNA, as far as it was read: TGTGCCAGCAGCCCCGGGACAGGGGGCACAGATACG. Translated, it gives CASSPGTGGTDT. In full, the CDR3 is CASSPGTGGTDTQYF. Variable domain in full (rest from reference TRBV2 and TRBJ2-3): EPEVTQTPSHQVTQMGQEVILRCVPISNHLYFYWYRQILGQKVEFLVSFYNNEISEKSEIFDDQFSVERPDGSNFTLKIRSTKLEDSAMYFCASSPGTGGTDTQYFGPGTRLTVL.

For this clone: The sequence runs out 3 residues before the end of the CDR3; the remainder is reconstructed from the germline J gene. The rearrangement joins TRBV7-2 to TRBJ2-7; 9 bases agree with TRBD2. J gave up 6 bases and V 0 bases, and 3 bases lay outside the gene matches. Germline V gives CDR1 SGHTA, CDR2 FQGNSA. This CDR3 comprises 14 residues. The sequenced CDR3 bases are TGTGCCAGCAGCTTAGCCCCACTAGCGGGCGAG. Translated: CASSLAPLAGE. The full CDR3 reads CASSLAPLAGEQYF.

A remark on this clone: From the germline J gene comes the end of the CDR3, since the read stops 3 residues before it. The chain carries TRBV7-3 and TRBJ2-1; 9 positions match TRBD2. J lost 7 bases, V lost 6 bases, and 4 bases had no gene match. The CDR3 consists of 13 residues. CDR1 is SGHTA, CDR2 FQGTGA, per germline. This CDR3 is CASSGLARNEQFF. The covered CDR3 bases are TGTGCCAGCAGTGGACTAGCGCGGAATGAG.

With regard to this clone: The read comes to an end 3 residues before the CDR3 does, leaving the germline J gene to fill in the end. The V call is TRBV5-6, the J call TRBJ1-1; TRBD1 matches at 7 bases. V lost 7 bases, J lost 0 bases, and 9 bases stayed unmatched. The germline V gene encodes CDR1 SGHDT and CDR2 YYEEEE. The CDR3 runs 15 residues. CDR3 bases read: TGTGCCAGCGGATTGGGGGGACAGATGAACACTGAA. Its protein product is CASGLGGQMNTE. The full CDR3 sequence reads CASGLGGQMNTEAFF.

About this clone itself: The DNA ends 3 residues before the CDR3 does, and the rest of the CDR3 is filled in from the germline J gene. The rearrangement joins TRBV7-6 to TRBJ2-3, with TRBD1 matching over 8 bases. J gave up 5 bases and V 4 bases, and 14 bases lay outside the gene matches. The length of the CDR3 is 17 residues. From germline, CDR1 is SGHVS and CDR2 FNYEAQ. CDR3 DNA, as far as it was read: TGTGCCAGCAGCTCCATAGCCGCGACAGGGGCGGGAGATACG. It translates to CASSSIAATGAGDT. The whole CDR3 protein reads CASSSIAATGAGDTQYF.

CDR3 DNA (partial): TGTGCCAGTAGTTTCGGGACAGGGGGCGCCCACGAG. This codes for CASSFGTGGAHE. The full CDR3 reads CASSFGTGGAHEQYF. The rearrangement links TRBV19 to TRBJ2-7; TRBD1 matches 12 bases. The read terminates 3 residues before the CDR3 end, so the remaining end is supplied by the germline J gene. V dropped 5 bases and J dropped 5; count of bases not matched to a gene: 7. Germline lookup yields CDR1 LNHDA and CDR2 SQIVND (reference sequence). The CDR3 contains 15 residues.

As regards this clone: The read stops 3 residues short of the end of the CDR3; the missing end is completed from the germline J gene. The rearrangement joins TRBV7-9 to TRBJ2-7; no clear D. CDR1 is SEHNR, CDR2 FQNEAQ, per germline (reference sequence). This CDR3 is 12 amino acids long. Trimming removed 6 bases from V and 1 base from J, with 7 bases in between. CDR3 loop: CASSYNSYEQYF. The sequenced CDR3 bases are TGTGCCAGCAGTTACAATTCCTACGAG.

Of note for this clone: The observed sequence ends 3 residues before the CDR3 terminus, with the missing tail filled in from the germline J gene. The chain links TRBV7-2 to TRBJ2-1; 10 bases map to TRBD2. Trimming cost V 6 bases and J 7 bases; bases outside gene matches: 3. The germline V gene encodes CDR1 SGHTA and CDR2 FQGNSA. This CDR3 is 13 amino acids long. The CDR3 DNA, read in part, is TGTGCCAGCAGGTCAGCGGGAGGGAATGAG. Translating gives CASRSAGGNE. The entire CDR3 protein reads CASRSAGGNEQFF. The full variable domain, in which reference TRBV7-2 and TRBJ2-1 provide the parts outside the CDR3, is GAGVSQSPSNKVTEKGKDVELRCDPISGHTALYWYRQSLGQGLEFLIYFQGNSAPDKSGLPSDRFSAERTGGSVSTLTIQRTQQEDSAVYLCASRSAGGNEQFFGPGTRLTVL.

Remarks on this clone: The read ends 3 residues shy of where the CDR3 ends; the end is completed using the germline J gene. The genes are TRBV7-9 and TRBJ1-5; D unclear. The germline V and J ends were trimmed by 1 base and 1 base, with 2 bases remaining between them. The germline gives CDR1 SEHNR, CDR2 FQNEAQ (reference sequence). The CDR3 has 13 amino acids. The CDR3 bases that were read are TGTGCCAGCAGCTTAGTAAGCAATCAGCCC. This translates into CASSLVSNQP. The entire CDR3 reads CASSLVSNQPQHF.

As to this clone: The read halts 3 residues ahead of the CDR3 end, with the missing end drawn from the germline J gene. J is TRBJ2-3 and V is TRBV19, with 7 positions matching TRBD1. The J segment lost 2 bases and the V segment lost 4 bases, leaving 6 bases of the junction unmatched. The CDR3 is 15 residues long. CDR1 is LNHDA and CDR2 is SQIVND in the germline V gene (reference sequence). This CDR3 is CASSTGTEFTDTQYF. The part of the CDR3 DNA that was read is TGTGCCAGTAGTACCGGGACAGAATTCACAGATACG.

Comment on this clone: The read terminates 3 residues ahead of where the CDR3 ends, so the germline J gene completes it. This rearrangement joins TRBV2 to TRBJ2-1; possible D gene TRBD2, 6 bases. Germline loops: CDR1 SNHLY, CDR2 FYNNEI. Trimming removed 3 bases at V and 4 bases at J, with 13 bases between. The length of the CDR3 is 15 residues. CDR3 protein: CASSERGGPYNEQFF. The sequenced CDR3 bases are TGTGCCAGCAGTGAGCGGGGCGGGCCTTACAATGAG.

Of note for this clone: The DNA ends 3 residues before the CDR3 does, and the rest of the CDR3 is filled in from the germline J gene. The chain combines TRBV20-1 with TRBJ2-1; D gene unclear. Germline V CDR1 and CDR2: DFQATT, SNEGSKA (reference sequence). The length of the CDR3 is 10 residues. Trimming shortened V by 2 bases and J by 8 bases, and 4 bases separated the two germline ends. The CDR3 spells CSARFYEQFF. CDR3 bases read: TGCAGTGCTAGATTCTATGAG.

Worth noting for this clone: The sequenced fragment ends 3 residues before the CDR3 boundary, so the rest is inferred from the germline J gene. The rearrangement links TRBV7-9 to TRBJ2-7; TRBD1 might be the D (5 bases). With 4 bases removed from V and 3 bases from J, the gap between germline ends came to 7 bases. This CDR3 comprises 12 residues. Per germline, CDR1 SEHNR and CDR2 FQNEAQ (reference sequence). CDR3: CASSSGFYEQYF. The CDR3 DNA, read in part, is TGTGCCAGCAGCTCAGGGTTCTACGAG.

A remark on this clone: The read comes to an end 3 residues before the CDR3 does, leaving the germline J gene to fill in the end. The gene calls are TRBV2 and TRBJ2-1, with TRBD2 matching over 10 bases. In germline, CDR1 is SNHLY, CDR2 FYNNEI. V shed 6 bases and J 7 bases; nucleotides not matched to a gene: 12. This CDR3 region has 16 residues. CDR3 residues: CASRPLGGLARNEQFF. The sequenced CDR3 bases are TGTGCCAGCAGACCCCTGGGGGGACTAGCGAGGAATGAG.

Worth noting for this clone: The read terminates 3 residues before the CDR3 end, so the remaining end is supplied by the germline J gene. The chain links TRBV18 to TRBJ2-1, with D maybe TRBD1 (6 bases). The germline V and J ends were trimmed by 4 bases and 4 bases, with 17 bases remaining between them. The germline V gene has CDR1 KGHSH and CDR2 LQKENI. This CDR3 has 16 residues. CDR3 DNA, as far as it was read: TGTGCCAGCTCACTACAATTTACGACAGGATACAATGAG. This encodes CASSLQFTTGYNE. The entire CDR3 protein reads CASSLQFTTGYNEQFF.

With regard to this clone: The read finishes 3 residues shy of the CDR3 end, and the germline J gene is used to complete it. V gene TRBV5-1 combines with J gene TRBJ2-1; 10 bases match TRBD1. The CDR3 covers 12 residues. V was clipped by 7 bases and J by 5 bases; unmatched bases: 0. Germline CDR1 SGHRS, CDR2 YFSETQ. This chain's CDR3 is CASGTGDNEQFF. The DNA read from the CDR3 is TGCGCCAGCGGGACAGGGGACAATGAG.

Regarding this clone: Coverage ceases 3 residues before the CDR3 finishes, and the germline J gene fills in the end. V is TRBV6-2 or TRBV6-3 and J is TRBJ2-3; maybe TRBD1 (6 bases). This CDR3 spans 15 amino acids. Germline assignment: CDR1 MNHEY and CDR2 SVGEGT. Trimming pared 1 base from V and 2 bases from J, leaving 10 bases between. The CDR3 protein is CASSYYGQHTDTQYF. CDR3 DNA, as far as it was read: TGTGCCAGCAGTTACTATGGACAGCACACAGATACG.

In regard to this clone: The DNA ends 3 residues before the CDR3 does, and the rest of the CDR3 is filled in from the germline J gene. The chain has TRBV20-1 and TRBJ2-5; D is perhaps TRBD2 (6 bases). Germline V lookup: CDR1 DFQATT, CDR2 SNEGSKA (reference sequence). Trimming removed 0 bases at V and 4 bases at J, with 15 bases between. This CDR3 is built from 15 residues. The CDR3 spells CSARDGYGGGETQYF. The covered CDR3 bases are TGCAGTGCTAGAGATGGGTACGGGGGAGGAGAGACC.

As regards this clone: The observed sequence ends 3 residues before the CDR3 terminus, with the missing tail filled in from the germline J gene. The chain has TRBV7-9 and TRBJ1-2, with a possible D match to TRBD1 (6 bases). Germline CDR1 SEHNR, CDR2 FQNEAQ (reference sequence). The CDR3 loop spans 14 amino acids. The V and J ends lost 3 bases and 3 bases respectively, with 11 bases between them. CDR3 bases read: TGTGCCAGCAGCTTCCCGGACAGACACTATGGC. The encoded protein is CASSFPDRHYG. The full CDR3 protein is CASSFPDRHYGYTF.

With respect to this clone: Read coverage stops 3 residues before the CDR3 terminus; the germline J gene supplies the remainder. The chain uses TRBV19 and TRBJ2-1; 15 nucleotides agree with TRBD2. CDR1 LNHDA and CDR2 SQIVND come from the germline V gene (reference sequence). This CDR3 has 15 amino acids. Unmatched junction bases numbered 1, after V lost 8 bases and J lost 2 bases. The CDR3 loop is CASRTSGRAYNEQFF. The CDR3 bases that were read are TGTGCCAGTCGGACTAGCGGGAGGGCCTACAATGAG.

Worth noting for this clone: The DNA ends 3 residues before the CDR3 does, and the rest of the CDR3 is filled in from the germline J gene. V and J are TRBV19 and TRBJ2-3; 10 positions agree with TRBD2. This CDR3 spans 17 amino acids. The V and J ends lost 0 bases and 0 bases, in that order; junction bases with no gene match: 3. Germline lookup yields CDR1 LNHDA and CDR2 SQIVND (reference sequence). CDR3 sequence reads: CASSIEGSGRSTDTQYF. CDR3 bases read: TGTGCCAGTAGTATAGAGGGTAGCGGGAGGAGCACAGATACG.

Of note for this clone: The read ends 3 residues before the CDR3 terminus; that terminus is restored from the germline J gene. This sequence joins TRBV7-3 and TRBJ2-7, with D perhaps matching TRBD2 (5 bases). V was clipped by 3 bases and J by 6 bases, with 12 bases between them. Germline V gene sequence: CDR1 SGHTA, CDR2 FQGTGA. The CDR3 is made up of 13 amino acids. CDR3 bases read: TGTGCCAGCAGCTTCAGCCCCCGGGGCGAG. Residues: CASSFSPRGE. The complete CDR3 protein is CASSFSPRGEQYF.

As concerns this clone: Read sequence stops 3 residues before the CDR3 end, and the germline J gene provides the missing end. V gene TRBV5-1 combines with J gene TRBJ1-4, with 8 bases that match TRBD1. Germline trimming cut 1 base from V and 5 bases from J; bases unmatched to any gene: 13. Per germline, CDR1 SGHRS and CDR2 YFSETQ. CDR3 size: 18 residues. CDR3 loop: CASSLPAQGEGSNEKLFF. The sequenced part of the CDR3 DNA is TGCGCCAGCAGCTTGCCAGCACAGGGGGAAGGCTCGAATGAAAAA.

About this clone itself: The read halts 3 residues ahead of the CDR3 end, with the missing end drawn from the germline J gene. The rearrangement joins TRBV5-1 to TRBJ1-1; D not certain. CDR3 length equals 14 residues. V dropped 1 base and J dropped 1 base, with 8 bases sitting between them. Germline-derived CDR1 and CDR2 are SGHRS and YFSETQ. The CDR3 reads CASSLSGENTEAFF. Incomplete CDR3 DNA: TGCGCCAGCAGCTTGTCCGGGGAGAACACTGAA.